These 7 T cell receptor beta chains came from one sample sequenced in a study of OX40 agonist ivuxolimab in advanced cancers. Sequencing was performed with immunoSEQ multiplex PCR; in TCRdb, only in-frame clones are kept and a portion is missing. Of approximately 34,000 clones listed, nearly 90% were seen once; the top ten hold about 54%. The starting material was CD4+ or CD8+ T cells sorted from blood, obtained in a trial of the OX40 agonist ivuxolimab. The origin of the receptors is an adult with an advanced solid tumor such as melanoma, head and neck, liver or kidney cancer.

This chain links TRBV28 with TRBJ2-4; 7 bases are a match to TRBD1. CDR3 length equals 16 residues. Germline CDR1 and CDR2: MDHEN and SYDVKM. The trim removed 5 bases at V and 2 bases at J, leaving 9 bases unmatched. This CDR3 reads CASSPTGSESKNIQYF. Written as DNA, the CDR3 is TGTGCCAGCAGTCCGACAGGGAGCGAGTCCAAAAACATTCAGTACTTC.

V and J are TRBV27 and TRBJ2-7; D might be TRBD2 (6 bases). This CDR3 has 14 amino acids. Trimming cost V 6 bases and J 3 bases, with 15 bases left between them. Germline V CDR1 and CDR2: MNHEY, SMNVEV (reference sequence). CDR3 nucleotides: TGTGCCAGCAGCTACTCGGCGGGGATCTACGAGCAGTACTTC. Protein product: CASSYSAGIYEQYF.

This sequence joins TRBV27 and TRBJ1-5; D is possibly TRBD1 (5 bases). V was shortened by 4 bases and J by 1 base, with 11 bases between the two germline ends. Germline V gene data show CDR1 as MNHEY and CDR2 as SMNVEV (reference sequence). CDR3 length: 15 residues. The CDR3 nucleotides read TGTGCCAGCAGTTCCGGGACGTCCAGCAATCAGCCCCAGCATTTT. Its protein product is CASSSGTSSNQPQHF.

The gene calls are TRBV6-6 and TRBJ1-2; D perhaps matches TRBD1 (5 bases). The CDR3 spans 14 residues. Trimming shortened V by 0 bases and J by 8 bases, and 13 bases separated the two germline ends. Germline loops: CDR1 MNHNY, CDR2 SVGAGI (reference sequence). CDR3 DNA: TGTGCCAGCAGTTACTCGGGCAGAGGGGAAGGCTACACCTTC. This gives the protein CASSYSGRGEGYTF.

The CDR3 DNA is TGTGCCAGCAGTTTATCAACCGGGTGGCCAACTAATGAAAAACTGTTTTTT. This encodes CASSLSTGWPTNEKLFF. This chain connects TRBV27 to TRBJ1-4, with D unresolved. Trimming shortened V by 0 bases and J by 0 bases, and 11 bases separated the two germline ends. The CDR3 length is 17 residues. Germline lookup yields CDR1 MNHEY and CDR2 SMNVEV (reference sequence).

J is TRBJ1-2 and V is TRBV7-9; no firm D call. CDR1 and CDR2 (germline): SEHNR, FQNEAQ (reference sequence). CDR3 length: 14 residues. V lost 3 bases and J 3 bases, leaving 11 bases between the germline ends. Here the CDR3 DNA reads TGTGCCAGCAGCTTTACGGCAGCTTACTATGGCTACACCTTC. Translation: CASSFTAAYYGYTF.

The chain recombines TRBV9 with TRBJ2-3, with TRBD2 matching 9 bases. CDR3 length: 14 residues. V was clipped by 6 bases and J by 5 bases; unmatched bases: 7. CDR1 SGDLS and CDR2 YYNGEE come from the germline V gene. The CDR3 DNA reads TGTGCCAGCAATCGGGGACTAGCAATAGATACGCAGTATTTT. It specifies CASNRGLAIDTQYF. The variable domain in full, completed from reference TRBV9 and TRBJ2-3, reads DSGVTQTPKHLITATGQRVTLRCSPRSGDLSVYWYQQSLDQGLQFLIQYYNGEERAKGNILERFSAQQFPDLHSELNLSSLELGDSALYFCASNRGLAIDTQYFGPGTRLTVL.